This TCR beta chain was sequenced in a study of identical twins. TCRdb re-derived calls from the 5' RACE reads in MiXCR, one entry per CDR3 protein. The sample records about 240,000 distinct CDR3 sequences, approximately 10% being singletons. V was clipped by 6 bases and J by 1 base, with 19 bases between them. The CDR3 loop spans 15 amino acids. The V gene's germline CDR1 is DFQATT and CDR2 SNEGSKA (reference sequence). Input material: memory T cells sorted from blood. The genes are TRBV20-1 and TRBJ2-7; the D gene could be TRBD1 or TRBD2 (5 bases each). The source of this sequence is a man in his fifties or sixties in good health. For the CDR3, the DNA is TGCAGTGCGGACAAGAGGGTACTTAGGTCCTACGAGCAGTACTTC. Its protein product is CSADKRVLRSYEQYF.